This T cell receptor (beta chain) stems from a study of high-grade serous ovarian cancer treatment subgroups (dated by TCRdb to the early 2020s). With regard to the full study: Sequencing yielded a mean of about 15,000 reads and under 7,500 unique TCR beta rearrangements per sample. TCR beta repertoires were profiled in patients with high-grade serous ovarian cancer who were grouped, under a laparoscopic triage algorithm, by complete gross resection or by neoadjuvant chemotherapy response. The approximately 30-patient cohort included about ten patients with no residual disease after primary surgery (R0), about ten excellent NACT responders, and about ten poor NACT responders. One primary tumor sample and two metastatic tumor samples were collected from each patient, for a total of 95 or so samples.

What the authors observed across the whole study: Neoantigen level correlated positively with TCR clonal relatedness, and copy number variation and mutation load from whole-genome sequencing showed a positive trend with TCR clonal relatedness. Repertoire similarity ranging from about 0.095 to 0.79 was observed between tumors from the same patient, whereas almost no similarity was observed between different patients. Because bulk tumor TCR sequencing provided no spatial information, insight into HGSC tumor complexity and diversity was limited. The TCR repertoire analyses centered on CDR3, leaving CDR1 and CDR2 unanalyzed.

Tumor samples were obtained before definitive surgery or chemotherapy. Genomic DNA was extracted by the MD Anderson Biospecimen Extraction Resource, and TCR sequencing was done by the MD Anderson Cancer Genomics Laboratory. The CDR3 sequence holds 18 residues, the cysteine and phenylalanine included. Only the CDR3 DNA stays, 54 bases, in frame from base 1. V ends up 5 bases short and J 3 bases short, with an unmatched junction base count of 17. The germline V gene (reference sequence) sets CDR1 to LNHDA and CDR2 to SQIVND. The 90 to 95 tumor samples underwent high-throughput TCR profiling with ImmunoSEQ. The authors processed their data as follows. The repertoire diversity metrics included richness (unique productive sequences), clonality, evenness and relatedness, and the Bhattacharyya coefficient was used to measure similarity between samples. In a sensitivity analysis, TCRs with fewer than two reads were excluded, and consistent conclusions were obtained. Here the immuneACCESS table is served through TCRdb, limited to in-frame sequences with V and J called. Missing clones are a known gap in these copies; in checked studies unresolved V genes cover under half, and the rest lacks a known reason. Clone size and V and J calls were adopted from that table, with D and trimming inferred from the DNA. This sample has about 870 clones in its table, and around four fifths of those were observed once. Roughly 15% of the sample goes to the ten largest clones.

As to this clone: Its binding antigen is unknown. The record has no base qualities; no much larger clone is one base away.

Here the chain combines TRBV19 and TRBJ2-7; 9 middle bases align to TRBD2. This sequence was found in a human donor with high-grade serous ovarian cancer. The specimen sequenced was tumor tissue. The CDR3 region reads CASSPDTPRLAENYEQYF. The DNA sequence reads TGTGCCAGTAGTCCCGATACCCCCCGACTAGCGGAGAACTACGAGCAGTACTTC.